This T cell receptor beta chain originates from a study of OX40 agonist ivuxolimab in advanced cancers. Looking at the study overall: Patient treatment consisted of intravenous ivuxolimab administration every 2 weeks at 0.01 to 10 mg/kg. The dose-escalation group included hepatocellular carcinoma, melanoma, renal cell carcinoma and head and neck cancer.

Germline CDR1 reads GTSNPN; CDR2 reads SVGIG (reference sequence). J lost 7 bases, V lost 6 bases, and 5 bases had no gene match. The CDR3 covers 13 residues. Here immunoSEQ multiplex PCR was the method, and the copy in TCRdb shows in-frame clones only, minus some. The sample includes approximately 69,000 clones, 90% of them seen just once. The chain has TRBV30 and TRBJ1-5; 11 nucleotides agree with TRBD1. Here the sequenced sample was CD4+ or CD8+ T cells sorted from blood, taken in a trial of the OX40 agonist ivuxolimab. The sequence came from an adult with an advanced solid tumor such as melanoma, head and neck, liver or kidney cancer. Here the CDR3 DNA reads TGTGCCTGTAGCCGGGACAGGGGGCAGCCCCAGCATTTT. This codes for CACSRDRGQPQHF.